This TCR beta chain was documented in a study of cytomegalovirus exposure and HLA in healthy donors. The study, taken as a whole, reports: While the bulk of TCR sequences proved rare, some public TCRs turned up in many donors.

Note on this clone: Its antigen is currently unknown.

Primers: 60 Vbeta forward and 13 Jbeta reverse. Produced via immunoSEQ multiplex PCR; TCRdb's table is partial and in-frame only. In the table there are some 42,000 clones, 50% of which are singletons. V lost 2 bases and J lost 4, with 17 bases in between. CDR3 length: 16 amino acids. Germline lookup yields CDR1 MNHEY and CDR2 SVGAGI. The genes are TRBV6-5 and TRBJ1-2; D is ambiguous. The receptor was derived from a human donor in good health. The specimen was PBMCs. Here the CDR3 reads CASSYGPGGIGYGYTF. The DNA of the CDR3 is TGTGCCAGCAGTTACGGCCCGGGAGGGATTGGCTATGGCTACACCTTC.